A selection of T cell receptor beta chains follows, all from one sample in a study of blood T cell repertoires in COVID-19. Sequencing was performed with immunoSEQ multiplex PCR; in TCRdb, only in-frame clones are kept and a portion is missing. The sample has approximately 240,000 clones, approximately 86% seen once. The sample taken for sequencing was PBMCs or T cells enriched from blood (not recorded which). The receptor source for this set is a woman in her twenties or thirties with acute COVID-19. Each CDR3 is given without its conserved first and last residue. The D gene is left open where the match is weak. Not every row has a clone size; where given, it reads once, few, many or a size class.

CDR3aa	d_gene	abundance	v_gene
SAPDRIFSETQY	-	-	TRBV29-1
ASSPGLAAAYEQY	TRBD2	-	TRBV14
ASSRYRGANTEAF	-	-	TRBV4-2
ASRSGEGYGYT	-	-	TRBV27
ASSRVVYSYNEQF	-	-	TRBV5-5
ASRQGLDTQY	TRBD1	-	TRBV12-3/TRBV12-4
ASREGLEGNTEAF	-	-	TRBV5-1
ANGGQHQETQY	TRBD1	-	TRBV10-3
ASSSSYTDTQY	-	-	TRBV7-2
ASSLVAGDVGNSPLH	-	-	TRBV5-1
ASTRGSGGTYEQY	TRBD1	-	TRBV6-5
ASSVAGTGSGNTIY	TRBD1	-	TRBV18
ASSTSGTDNSPLH	TRBD1	many	TRBV6-1
ARSLVAGTYEQY	-	few	TRBV5-3
ASSPVTGSSYNSPLH	-	-	TRBV19
ASSLSIAGINTGELF	-	few	TRBV27
ASSYRYDTEAF	-	-	TRBV6-2/TRBV6-3
ASSFLPGLAGEETQY	TRBD2	-	TRBV3-1/TRBV3-2
ASSLIRGANYGYT	-	-	TRBV7-2
ASSARTGSLYGYT	TRBD1	-	TRBV9
ASSPGFSGNTIY	-	-	TRBV18
ASSPGLAGGTDTQY	TRBD2	-	TRBV5-1
ASSIRGGTEAF	-	-	TRBV19
ASSYRDRVYGYT	TRBD1	-	TRBV6-5
ASSSNREGDYGYT	-	-	TRBV28
ASTGQGLGYGNTIY	TRBD1	-	TRBV2
ASSQESLGYT	-	-	TRBV3-1/TRBV3-2
SASELETQY	-	-	TRBV20-1
ASSRQGAAF	TRBD1	once	TRBV6-5
AWGTGTNEKLF	TRBD1	once	TRBV30
ASRQAILNEQF	-	-	TRBV27
ASSVKLPSTYNEQF	-	-	TRBV9
ASSRWTSGQETQY	TRBD2	-	TRBV7-2
ALTRGEYGEAF	-	-	TRBV28
ASTRQGIDYGYT	TRBD1	-	TRBV9
ASSWRYGYT	-	-	TRBV28
ASSLSPSGLYEQY	TRBD2	-	TRBV11-2
ASSMTSGQNIQY	TRBD2	-	TRBV27
ASSFRRGAGDTIY	-	-	TRBV28
AWSISQGWNQPQH	TRBD1	-	TRBV30
ASSIDSGGASDTQY	TRBD2	-	TRBV19
ASSRSPPPTTVNEKLF	-	-	TRBV19
ASSIPEMNYGYT	-	-	TRBV2
ASSRPPDRGNGNQPQH	TRBD1	-	TRBV19
ASSLFPENEQF	-	-	TRBV5-5
ASSPAGQGVRGYGYT	TRBD1	-	TRBV27
ATREDGSYEQY	-	-	TRBV14
ASSQVGSDQETQY	-	-	TRBV3-1/TRBV3-2
ASSRGGLHNEQY	TRBD2	-	TRBV7-9
ASNNRDETEAF	-	few	TRBV6-5
AIGETSGLTYEQY	TRBD2	-	TRBV10-3
ASSRQGSNQPQH	TRBD1	-	TRBV28
ASSMDTGGNSPLH	-	-	TRBV19
ASSRLTGSPLH	-	-	TRBV28
ATTSLSTDTQY	-	-	TRBV2
ASSQGTSGVNEQF	TRBD2	-	TRBV3-1/TRBV3-2
ASSLTGEYEQY	TRBD1	-	TRBV2
ASSRTGTRRTDTQY	TRBD2	once	TRBV19
ASSSDSNSPLH	-	once	TRBV5-1